Presented here are 24 T cell receptor beta chains from one specimen sequenced in a study of T cell responses to AZD1222 COVID-19 vaccine. The data were produced by immunoSEQ multiplex PCR, yet TCRdb's version contains in-frame clones alone and is incomplete. The sample yields over 120,000 clones, around 83% seen once. The sample here was peripheral blood, taken 28 days after the second AZD1222 dose. The receptors stem from an adult who received the AZD1222 COVID-19 vaccine.

The rearrangement links TRBV3-1 (or the pseudogene TRBV3-2) to TRBJ1-2; tentatively, D is TRBD1 (6 bases). The V gene lost 0 bases and the J gene lost 6 bases, with 14 bases spanning the gap. The CDR3 is 15 residues long. Germline values: CDR1 LGHDT, CDR2 YNNKEL (reference sequence). CDR3 loop: CASSQEVQGGHGYTF. CDR3 DNA: TGTGCCAGCAGCCAAGAGGTACAGGGTGGGCATGGCTACACCTTC.

The chain carries TRBV30 and TRBJ1-3; a possible D gene is TRBD1 (5 bases). Germline CDR1 GTSNPN, CDR2 SVGIG (reference sequence). V shed 3 bases and J shed 0 bases, with 9 bases lying between them. The CDR3 has 14 residues. CDR3 amino acids: CAWRQGSSGNTIYF. The CDR3 DNA is TGTGCCTGGAGGCAGGGCTCCTCTGGAAACACCATATATTTT.

This sequence joins TRBV4-2 and TRBJ1-4; D not certain. The CDR3 extends over 16 amino acids. The germline CDR1 and CDR2 sequences are LGHNA and YNFKEQ. The V end lost 1 base, the J end lost 0 bases, and 9 bases lay between the germline ends. The CDR3 reads CASSQAEGATNEKLFF. CDR3 DNA sequence: TGTGCCAGCAGCCAAGCGGAAGGTGCAACTAATGAAAAACTGTTTTTT.

This clone was found once. V is TRBV30 and J is TRBJ1-2, with D possibly matching TRBD1 (5 bases). Germline-derived CDR1 and CDR2 are GTSNPN and SVGIG (reference sequence). The V and J ends lost 2 bases and 2 bases respectively, with 9 bases between them. The CDR3 covers 13 residues. The CDR3 loop reads CAWSPGPNYGYTF. Here the CDR3 DNA reads TGTGCCTGGAGTCCGGGACCCAACTATGGCTACACCTTC.

The chain couples TRBV3-1 (or the pseudogene TRBV3-2) to TRBJ2-3; possible D gene TRBD1, 6 bases. The CDR3 loop spans 14 amino acids. Deletions cut 4 bases from V and 2 bases from J, with 10 bases between. CDR1 is LGHDT and CDR2 is YNNKEL in the germline V gene (reference sequence). CDR3 sequence reads: CASSPQGNTDTQYF. DNA of the CDR3: TGTGCCAGCAGCCCCCAGGGGAACACAGATACGCAGTATTTT.

V usage is TRBV2 and J usage is TRBJ2-3, with D maybe TRBD1 (6 bases). This CDR3 comprises 14 residues. Germline CDR1 reads SNHLY; CDR2 reads FYNNEI. The V end lost 6 bases, the J end lost 6 bases, and 16 bases lay between the germline ends. Here the CDR3 DNA reads TGTGCCAGCAGCGAACAGGGATACTCCGATACGCAGTATTTT. As protein: CASSEQGYSDTQYF.

The CDR3 loop is CASSSGRRTEAFF. The CDR3 nucleotides are TGTGCCAGCAGCTCTGGACGTAGAACTGAAGCTTTCTTT. J is TRBJ1-1 and V is TRBV14; D is unresolved. The CDR3 is 13 amino acids. CDR1 SGHDN and CDR2 FVKESK come from the germline V gene. V gave up 5 bases and J gave up 5 bases, with 12 bases separating them.

The chain carries TRBV28 and TRBJ1-2; 9 bases agree with TRBD1. The germline V gene encodes CDR1 MDHEN and CDR2 SYDVKM. CDR3 length: 13 residues. The J segment lost 4 bases and the V segment lost 5 bases, leaving 2 bases of the junction unmatched. The DNA of the CDR3 is TGTGCCAGCAGTCCGGGACAGGGCTATGGCTACACCTTC. Translated: CASSPGQGYGYTF.

The CDR3 DNA sequence: TGTGCCAGCAGCTTGAGGGCTCAAGAGACCCAGTACTTC. Protein: CASSLRAQETQYF. The chain combines TRBV5-6 with TRBJ2-5; no clear D gene. CDR1 SGHDT and CDR2 YYEEEE come from the germline V gene. The CDR3 length is 13 residues. The V end was cut by 1 base, the J end by 2 bases, with 6 bases between.

The V and J genes are TRBV3-1 (or the pseudogene TRBV3-2) and TRBJ2-3; D is ambiguous. The CDR3 length is 15 residues. Germline CDR1 reads LGHDT; CDR2 reads YNNKEL (reference sequence). V was cut by 1 base and J by 0 bases, with 8 bases left in between. CDR3 bases: TGTGCCAGCAGCCAAGGTCTACCTAGCACAGATACGCAGTATTTT. It codes for CASSQGLPSTDTQYF.

The chain joins TRBV28 to TRBJ2-1; 13 bases align to TRBD2. With V trimmed by 8 bases and J by 8 bases, 6 bases remained unmatched. Germline V gene sequence: CDR1 MDHEN, CDR2 SYDVKM. The CDR3 loop spans 14 amino acids. Written as DNA, the CDR3 is TGTGCCAGCGGAACTAGCGGGGGGGCCGATGAGCAGTTCTTC. This translates into CASGTSGGADEQFF.

V is TRBV27 and J is TRBJ2-7, with D maybe TRBD1 (6 bases). The CDR3 runs 18 residues. V lost 2 bases and J lost 3, with 23 bases in between. Germline V gene data show CDR1 as MNHEY and CDR2 as SMNVEV (reference sequence). This CDR3 is CASSLRGTGLLAGYEQYF. In nucleotides, the CDR3 is TGTGCCAGCAGTTTAAGGGGGACGGGGCTCCTGGCGGGCTACGAGCAGTACTTC.

The chain couples TRBV2 to TRBJ1-3; possible D gene TRBD1, 6 bases. The V end lost 1 base, the J end lost 6 bases, and 13 bases lay between the germline ends. Germline V gene data show CDR1 as SNHLY and CDR2 as FYNNEI. This CDR3 has 15 residues. CDR3 sequence: CASSEEGGKENTIYF. CDR3 nucleotide sequence: TGTGCCAGCAGTGAAGAGGGGGGAAAGGAAAACACCATATATTTT.

Here the CDR3 DNA reads TGTGCCAGCAGCTCCCAAAGAGCGGGGGGCGACACTGAAGCTTTCTTT. Protein: CASSSQRAGGDTEAFF. The V gene is TRBV13, the J gene TRBJ1-1; D is perhaps TRBD1 (6 bases). V dropped 4 bases and J dropped 3 bases, with 18 bases sitting between them. This CDR3 contains 16 residues. CDR1 is PRHDT and CDR2 is FYEKMQ in the germline V gene (reference sequence).

CDR3 sequence reads: CASSFIGEVLGAFF. As DNA, the CDR3 is TGTGCCAGCAGCTTCATCGGGGAAGTCCTGGGAGCTTTCTTT. The rearrangement uses TRBV7-9 and TRBJ1-1; no firm D call. Trimming removed 3 bases at V and 10 bases at J, with 18 bases between. Germline-derived CDR1 and CDR2 are SEHNR and FQNEAQ (reference sequence). CDR3 size: 14 residues.

The chain couples TRBV7-2 to TRBJ2-7; weak D call: TRBD2 (5 bases). V shed 1 base and J shed 7 bases, with 8 bases lying between them. The CDR3 is 12 amino acids. In germline, CDR1 is SGHTA, CDR2 FQGNSA. Here the CDR3 reads CASSLDWREQYF. The DNA for the CDR3 is TGTGCCAGCAGCTTAGATTGGAGGGAGCAGTACTTC.

The chain joins TRBV12-3 or TRBV12-4 to TRBJ1-1, with D possibly being TRBD1 (5 bases). The CDR3 consists of 12 residues. Trimming cost V 6 bases and J 6 bases, with 11 bases left between them. The CDR3 protein is CASRREGPEAFF. CDR3 coding DNA: TGTGCCAGCAGGAGGGAGGGACCTGAAGCTTTCTTT.

The chain joins TRBV5-4 to TRBJ2-1; 7 bases agree with TRBD1. With V trimmed by 2 bases and J by 0 bases, 8 bases remained unmatched. Germline loops: CDR1 SGHNT, CDR2 YYREEE (reference sequence). CDR3 length equals 17 residues. In DNA, the CDR3 is TGTGCCAGCAGCTTCGGACAGGCGATAAGCTCCTACAATGAGCAGTTCTTC. Translated, it gives CASSFGQAISSYNEQFF.

J is TRBJ1-5 and V is TRBV28; a possible D gene is TRBD1 (5 bases). The CDR3 sequence is 15 residues long. Per germline, CDR1 MDHEN and CDR2 SYDVKM. Trimming cost V 2 bases and J 7 bases, with 15 bases left between them. This CDR3 is CASSLPTGGGQPQHF. In DNA form, the CDR3 reads TGTGCCAGCAGTTTACCGACCGGCGGGGGGCAGCCCCAGCATTTT.

The chain has TRBV7-8 and TRBJ1-5; maybe TRBD1 (5 bases). V was clipped by 0 bases and J by 7 bases, with 7 bases between them. The CDR3 length is 13 residues. Germline V lookup: CDR1 SGHVS, CDR2 FQNEAQ. As DNA, the CDR3 is TGTGCCAGCAGCTTAGCGCGGGGCCAGCCCCAGCATTTT. This gives the protein CASSLARGQPQHF. The full variable domain, in which reference TRBV7-8 and TRBJ1-5 provide the parts outside the CDR3, is GAGVSQSPRYKVAKRGQDVALRCDPISGHVSLFWYQQALGQGPEFLTYFQNEAQLDKSGLPSDRFFAERPEGSVSTLKIQRTQQEDSAVYLCASSLARGQPQHFGDGTRLSIL.

DNA of the CDR3: TGTGCCAGCAGTTTGGAAGGGGACTATGGCTACACCTTC. Protein product: CASSLEGDYGYTF. V and J are TRBV28 and TRBJ1-2; the D gene is possibly TRBD1 (5 bases). Trimming took off 3 bases at V and 3 bases at J, with 8 bases between the two ends. In germline, CDR1 is MDHEN, CDR2 SYDVKM. This CDR3 is built from 13 residues.

V usage is TRBV7-8 and J usage is TRBJ2-7; D tentatively reads TRBD1 or TRBD2 (5 bases each). Germline loops: CDR1 SGHVS, CDR2 FQNEAQ. V dropped 5 bases and J dropped 0 bases, with 17 bases sitting between them. The CDR3 has 16 residues. The CDR3 DNA is TGTGCCAGCAGCCCCAATCGGGGCCTGAGCTCCTACGAGCAGTACTTC. Its translation is CASSPNRGLSSYEQYF. Full variable domain (remainder filled in from reference TRBV7-8 and TRBJ2-7): GAGVSQSPRYKVAKRGQDVALRCDPISGHVSLFWYQQALGQGPEFLTYFQNEAQLDKSGLPSDRFFAERPEGSVSTLKIQRTQQEDSAVYLCASSPNRGLSSYEQYFGPGTRLTVT.

This chain connects TRBV19 to TRBJ2-7; the match to TRBD1 covers 9 bases. This CDR3 is built from 13 residues. CDR1 is LNHDA and CDR2 is SQIVND in the germline V gene (reference sequence). V shed 5 bases, J shed 6 bases, and the junction held 5 bases outside the gene matches. CDR3 in amino acids: CASSVGTGSEQYF. The CDR3 nucleotides read TGTGCCAGTAGTGTTGGGACAGGGAGCGAGCAGTACTTC.

The gene calls are TRBV3-1 (or the pseudogene TRBV3-2) and TRBJ2-1, with D hard to call. Trimming cost V 2 bases and J 10 bases, with 9 bases left between them. Germline V lookup: CDR1 LGHDT, CDR2 YNNKEL (reference sequence). The CDR3 is made up of 12 amino acids. This chain's CDR3 is CASSQIKAEQFF. The CDR3 bases are TGTGCCAGCAGCCAAATAAAGGCCGAGCAGTTCTTC.